This T cell receptor (beta chain) was recovered during a study of blood T cell repertoires in COVID-19. Those enrolled in Seattle joined during active infection and were followed longitudinally afterward. Germline V lookup: CDR1 SGHTS, CDR2 YDEGEE. V was shortened by 0 bases and J by 5 bases, with 14 bases between the two germline ends. The CDR3 is made up of 15 amino acids. The method was immunoSEQ multiplex PCR; TCRdb's version includes in-frame clones alone and lacks a portion of them. This sample has tens of thousands of clones, with under 90% found just once. The source of this sequence is a man aged 55 to 69 with COVID-19, enrolled during active disease. Sequencing was performed on peripheral blood. The chain joins TRBV5-8 to TRBJ2-5, with a weak D call TRBD1 (6 bases). The DNA for the CDR3 is TGTGCCAGCAGCTTGGACCGGGACATGGAGGAGACCCAGTACTTC. Protein: CASSLDRDMEETQYF.